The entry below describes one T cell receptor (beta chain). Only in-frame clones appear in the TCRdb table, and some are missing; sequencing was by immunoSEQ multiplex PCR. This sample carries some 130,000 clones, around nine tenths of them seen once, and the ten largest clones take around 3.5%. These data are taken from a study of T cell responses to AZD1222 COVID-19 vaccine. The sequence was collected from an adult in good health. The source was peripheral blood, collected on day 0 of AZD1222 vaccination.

CDR3 sequence: CASTLRGPSRVPQHF. The CDR3 DNA is TGTGCCAGTACCCTGAGGGGGCCCTCCCGGGTGCCCCAGCATTTT. The chain joins TRBV6-5 to TRBJ1-5, with 7 bases that match TRBD1. The germline CDR1 and CDR2 sequences are MNHEY and SVGAGI. With 9 bases clipped from V and 9 bases from J, the junction kept 17 bases outside the gene matches. This CDR3 is 15 amino acids long.